These T cell receptor beta chains were read from a single sample in a study of memory CD4+ T cells and cytomegalovirus serostatus. The protocol was immunoSEQ multiplex PCR, while the TCRdb copy is restricted to in-frame clones and leaves out a portion. The repertoire has over 45,000 clones, approximately 81% of them found once; the top ten carry about 0.51%. Sequencing used memory CD4+ T cells from blood. Source of these receptors: an adult in good health and CMV-seronegative. Some clones in this sample may be carry-over from other donors' samples. Both conserved end residues are part of each CDR3. A D gene is named only where the DNA matches it firmly.

V: TRBV18; J: TRBJ2-1; D: NA; CDR3: CASSPGRGGAGQFF
V: TRBV4-3; J: TRBJ2-7; D: TRBD2; CDR3: CASSRQLGTSGSGEQYF
V: TRBV5-1; J: TRBJ2-5; D: TRBD2; CDR3: CASSFGGSETQYF
V: TRBV4-2; J: TRBJ1-4; D: TRBD1; CDR3: CASSQEIPAGGVEEKLFF
V: TRBV19; J: TRBJ1-5; D: NA; CDR3: CASSIQGGQPQHF
V: TRBV28; J: TRBJ1-5; D: NA; CDR3: CASSLGSNQPQHF
V: TRBV2; J: TRBJ2-3; D: TRBD1; CDR3: CASSQAGTGGKDTQYF
V: TRBV7-3; J: TRBJ2-6; D: NA; CDR3: CASSPSPGANVLTF
V: TRBV2; J: TRBJ1-1; D: NA; CDR3: CASSVQYTEAFF
V: TRBV5-1; J: TRBJ2-3; D: TRBD2; CDR3: CASSLAGGYGGTDTQYF
V: TRBV28; J: TRBJ1-4; D: NA; CDR3: CASSSPPGVKKLFF
V: TRBV30; J: TRBJ1-2; D: TRBD1; CDR3: CAWSRGLDYGYTF
V: TRBV30; J: TRBJ1-2; D: NA; CDR3: CAWSTMSWDSYHYGYTF
V: TRBV9; J: TRBJ1-3; D: NA; CDR3: CASSAQLQGSGNTIYF
V: TRBV6-5; J: TRBJ2-3; D: TRBD1; CDR3: CASSGGTGAGDTQYF
V: TRBV7-9; J: TRBJ1-1; D: NA; CDR3: CASSPKGNEAFF
V: TRBV5-4; J: TRBJ2-7; D: TRBD2; CDR3: CASSQGGGRVYEQYF